Presented here are 16 T cell receptor beta chains from one specimen sequenced in a study of cytomegalovirus exposure and HLA in healthy donors. Both 60 Vbeta primers and 13 Jbeta primers went into the PCR. Repertoires were generated with immunoSEQ multiplex PCR, while TCRdb's copy carries only in-frame clones and drops some. Seen here are over 150,000 clones, about 74% observed once, and the top ten hold 3% to 4%. The sequenced material came from PBMCs. The source of these receptors is a woman in her 40s in good health and CMV-seronegative.

The chain uses TRBV5-1 and TRBJ1-1; no clear D. There are 13 residues in the CDR3. V was shortened by 0 bases and J by 10 bases, with 13 bases between the two germline ends. Germline CDR1 is SGHRS and CDR2 is YFSETQ. The CDR3 protein is CASSLEGGLAAFF. The CDR3 DNA is TGCGCCAGCAGCTTGGAAGGAGGCCTTGCAGCTTTCTTT. Based on the CDR3 plus reference TRBV5-1 and TRBJ1-1, the full variable domain is KAGVTQTPRYLIKTRGQQVTLSCSPISGHRSVSWYQQTPGQGLQFLFEYFSETQRNKGNFPGRFSGRQFSNSRSEMNVSTLELGDSALYLCASSLEGGLAAFFGQGTRLTVV.

This clone was counted only a few times. The rearrangement uses TRBV19 and TRBJ1-2; 8 bases map to TRBD1. The CDR3 totals 16 residues. Germline V gene lookup returns CDR1 LNHDA and CDR2 SQIVND (reference sequence). Unmatched junction bases numbered 7, after V lost 0 bases and J lost 4 bases. CDR3 loop: CASSIDLTGVTYGYTF. CDR3 DNA: TGTGCCAGTAGTATAGACCTGACAGGGGTGACCTATGGCTACACCTTC.

This chain connects TRBV19 to TRBJ1-6; possibly TRBD1 for D (6 bases). Germline values: CDR1 LNHDA, CDR2 SQIVND (reference sequence). Trimming removed 3 bases from V and 7 bases from J, with 10 bases in between. The CDR3 extends over 14 amino acids. This CDR3 reads CASSMGAVNSPLHF. The CDR3 DNA is TGTGCCAGTAGTATGGGGGCAGTAAATTCACCCCTCCACTTT.

The rearrangement joins TRBV5-1 to TRBJ1-5, with D possibly being TRBD1 (5 bases). The V gene's germline CDR1 is SGHRS and CDR2 YFSETQ. V shed 1 base and J shed 3 bases, with 11 bases lying between them. This CDR3 spans 15 amino acids. The CDR3 sequence is CASSLLGHHNQPQHF. The CDR3 coding sequence is TGCGCCAGCAGCTTGTTGGGGCACCACAATCAGCCCCAGCATTTT.

The chain employs TRBV6-5 and TRBJ2-3, with TRBD2 matching 7 bases. Germline values: CDR1 MNHEY, CDR2 SVGAGI. Losses at the gene ends were 0 bases for V and 12 bases for J; bases not matched to a gene: 6. The CDR3 has 13 residues. The CDR3 region is CASSYSAGDQQYF. The DNA for the CDR3 is TGTGCCAGCAGTTACTCGGCGGGAGACCAACAGTATTTT.

This chain connects TRBV11-2 to TRBJ1-1; possibly TRBD1 for D (5 bases). The CDR3 totals 13 residues. V was shortened by 7 bases and J by 4 bases, with 13 bases between the two germline ends. Germline loops: CDR1 SGHAT, CDR2 FQNNGV. The CDR3 protein is CASTLGGSTEAFF. DNA of the CDR3: TGTGCCAGCACCCTGGGGGGGTCCACTGAAGCTTTCTTT.

The rearrangement links TRBV5-1 to TRBJ2-5, with D possibly being TRBD2 (8 bases). The germline CDR1 and CDR2 sequences are SGHRS and YFSETQ. The CDR3 is made up of 14 amino acids. The V and J ends lost 4 bases and 3 bases respectively, with 13 bases between them. The CDR3 coding sequence is TGCGCCAGCAGCCGGGGGGGACAGAAAGAGACCCAGTACTTC. This codes for CASSRGGQKETQYF.

V and J are TRBV27 and TRBJ2-3; 7 bases are a match to TRBD2. J gave up 0 bases and V 8 bases, and 5 bases lay outside the gene matches. CDR1 is MNHEY, CDR2 SMNVEV, per germline (reference sequence). The CDR3 has 14 residues. The CDR3 region has the DNA TGTGCCAGCCAGCGGGGAAGGAGCACAGATACGCAGTATTTT. This translates into CASQRGRSTDTQYF.

The chain links TRBV2 to TRBJ2-7; 7 positions match TRBD2. Germline CDR1 and CDR2: SNHLY and FYNNEI. The CDR3 contains 11 residues. The J segment lost 7 bases and the V segment lost 6 bases, leaving 3 bases of the junction unmatched. The CDR3, as DNA: TGTGCCAGCAGAAGAGCGGGAGAGCAGTACTTC. This encodes CASRRAGEQYF.

The chain employs TRBV7-6 and TRBJ1-5; no firm D call. The CDR3 contains 17 residues. CDR1 is SGHVS, CDR2 FNYEAQ, per germline. Trimming removed 5 bases at V and 0 bases at J, with 17 bases between. In DNA form, the CDR3 reads TGTGCCAGCAGCCCGGGCGGGCGGTTATATAGCAATCAGCCCCAGCATTTT. Translated: CASSPGGRLYSNQPQHF.

The chain uses TRBV6-5 and TRBJ2-2; D possibly corresponds to TRBD1 (6 bases). The CDR3 length is 15 residues. Germline CDR1 is MNHEY and CDR2 is SVGAGI. Trimming took 3 bases from V and 0 from J, leaving 8 bases between them. Here the CDR3 DNA reads TGTGCCAGCAGTTATTACAGGGCGAACACCGGGGAGCTGTTTTTT. As protein: CASSYYRANTGELFF.

The chain couples TRBV7-6 to TRBJ1-4; 10 positions agree with TRBD1. With 5 bases clipped from V and 11 bases from J, the junction kept 8 bases outside the gene matches. Germline values: CDR1 SGHVS, CDR2 FNYEAQ. The CDR3 totals 14 residues. The DNA for the CDR3 is TGTGCCAGCAGCCCCGCGGGACAGGGGTTTAAACTGTTTTTT. This codes for CASSPAGQGFKLFF. Looking up the rest from reference TRBV7-6 and TRBJ1-4 gives the full variable domain: GAGVSQSPRYKVTKRGQDVALRCDPISGHVSLYWYRQALGQGPEFLTYFNYEAQQDKSGLPNDRFSAERPEGSISTLTIQRTEQRDSAMYRCASSPAGQGFKLFFGSGTQLSVL.

This clone was found once. This chain links TRBV6-5 with TRBJ2-1; TRBD2 aligns across 7 bases. The CDR3 is 15 residues long. V lost 4 bases and J lost 2; bases outside the gene matches: 5. Looked up from germline, CDR1 is MNHEY and CDR2 is SVGAGI. The CDR3: CASSSPSGTYNEQFF. Here the CDR3 DNA reads TGTGCCAGCAGTTCCCCTAGCGGCACCTACAATGAGCAGTTCTTC.

The V and J genes are TRBV5-1 and TRBJ1-1, with D uncertain. Trimming took off 4 bases at V and 6 bases at J, with 13 bases between the two ends. The V gene's germline CDR1 is SGHRS and CDR2 YFSETQ. The CDR3 sequence is 13 residues long. The CDR3: CASSLDRRAEAFF. CDR3 nucleotide sequence: TGCGCCAGCAGCCTGGACCGGAGGGCTGAAGCTTTCTTT.

V usage is TRBV25-1 and J usage is TRBJ2-3, with TRBD2 matching 12 bases. From germline, CDR1 is MGHDK and CDR2 SYGVNS. V gave up 5 bases and J gave up 13 bases; unmatched junction bases: 13. This CDR3 is built from 15 residues. In DNA form, the CDR3 reads TGTGCCAGCAGTTCGGGACTACTAGCGGGGGGCGACGAGTATTTT. As protein: CASSSGLLAGGDEYF. The full variable domain, its missing parts supplied by reference TRBV25-1 and TRBJ2-3, is EADIYQTPRYLVIGTGKKITLECSQTMGHDKMYWYQQDPGMELHLIHYSYGVNSTEKGDLSSESTVSRIRTEHFPLTLESARPSHTSQYLCASSSGLLAGGDEYFGPGTRLTVL.

The chain combines TRBV28 with TRBJ1-5; the D is unclear. The ends were cut back, 5 bases at V and 6 bases at J, with 11 bases in the middle. Per the germline V gene, CDR1 is MDHEN and CDR2 is SYDVKM. The CDR3 is 13 amino acids. For the CDR3, the DNA is TGTGCCAGCAGTCCCACGGGGAGTCAGCCCCAGCATTTT. Encoded protein: CASSPTGSQPQHF.